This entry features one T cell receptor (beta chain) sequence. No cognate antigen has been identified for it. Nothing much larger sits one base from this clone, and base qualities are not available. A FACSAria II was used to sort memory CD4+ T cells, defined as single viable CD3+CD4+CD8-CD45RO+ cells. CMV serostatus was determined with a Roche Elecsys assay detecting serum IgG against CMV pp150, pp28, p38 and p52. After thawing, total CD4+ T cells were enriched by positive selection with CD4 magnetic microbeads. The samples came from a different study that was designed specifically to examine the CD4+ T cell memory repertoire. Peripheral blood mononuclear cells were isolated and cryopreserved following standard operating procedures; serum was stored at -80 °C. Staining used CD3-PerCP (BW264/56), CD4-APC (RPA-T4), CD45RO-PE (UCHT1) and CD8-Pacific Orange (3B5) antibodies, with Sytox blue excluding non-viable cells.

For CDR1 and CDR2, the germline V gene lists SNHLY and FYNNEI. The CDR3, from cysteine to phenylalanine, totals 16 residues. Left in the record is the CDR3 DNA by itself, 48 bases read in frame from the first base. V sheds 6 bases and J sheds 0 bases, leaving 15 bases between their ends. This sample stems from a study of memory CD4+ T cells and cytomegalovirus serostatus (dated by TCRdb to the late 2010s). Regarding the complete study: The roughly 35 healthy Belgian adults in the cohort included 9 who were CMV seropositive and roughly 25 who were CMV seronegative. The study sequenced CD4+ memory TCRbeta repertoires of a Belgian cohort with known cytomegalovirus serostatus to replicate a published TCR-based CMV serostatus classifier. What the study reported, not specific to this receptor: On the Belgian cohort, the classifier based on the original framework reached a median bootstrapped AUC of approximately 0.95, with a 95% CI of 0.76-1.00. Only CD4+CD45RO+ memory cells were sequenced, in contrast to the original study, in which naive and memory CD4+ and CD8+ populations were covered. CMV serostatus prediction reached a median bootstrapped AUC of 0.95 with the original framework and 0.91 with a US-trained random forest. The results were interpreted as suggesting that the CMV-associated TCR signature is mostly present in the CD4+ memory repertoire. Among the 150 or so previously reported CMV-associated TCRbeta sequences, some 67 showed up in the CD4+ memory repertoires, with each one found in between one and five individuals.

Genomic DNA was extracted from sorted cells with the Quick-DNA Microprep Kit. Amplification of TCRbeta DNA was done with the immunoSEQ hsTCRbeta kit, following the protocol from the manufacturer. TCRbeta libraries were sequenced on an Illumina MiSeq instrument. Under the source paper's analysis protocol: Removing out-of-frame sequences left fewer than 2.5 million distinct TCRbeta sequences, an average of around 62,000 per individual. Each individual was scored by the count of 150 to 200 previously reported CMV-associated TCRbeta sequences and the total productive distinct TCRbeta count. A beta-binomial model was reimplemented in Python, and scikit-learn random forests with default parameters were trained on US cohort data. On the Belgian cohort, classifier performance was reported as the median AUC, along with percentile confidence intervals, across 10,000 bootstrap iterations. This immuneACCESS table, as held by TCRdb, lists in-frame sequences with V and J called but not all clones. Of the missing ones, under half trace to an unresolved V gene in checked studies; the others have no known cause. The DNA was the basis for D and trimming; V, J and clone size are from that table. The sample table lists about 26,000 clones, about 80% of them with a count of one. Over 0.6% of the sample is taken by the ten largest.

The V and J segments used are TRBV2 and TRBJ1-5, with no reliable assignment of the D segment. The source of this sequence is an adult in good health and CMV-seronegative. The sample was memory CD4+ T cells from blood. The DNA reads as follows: TGTGCCAGCAGGCCCTCCCCTTCCTATAGCAATCAGCCCCAGCATTTT. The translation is CASRPSPSYSNQPQHF.